The 10 T cell receptor beta chains presented below share a single source sample, sequenced in a study of cytomegalovirus exposure and HLA in healthy donors. The PCR contained 60 Vbeta and 13 Jbeta primers. Method: immunoSEQ multiplex PCR; TCRdb's copy keeps in-frame clones and lacks some. The sample lists approximately 140,000 clones, around 78% seen once, with about 1.8% in the top ten. The sequenced material came from PBMCs. These receptors were taken from a woman between 45 and 60 years old in good health and CMV-seronegative.

The chain is built from TRBV29-1 and TRBJ2-3; TRBD1 might be the D (5 bases). The CDR3 covers 12 residues. The germline V gene has CDR1 SQVTM and CDR2 ANQGSEA. The CDR3 DNA is TGCAGTGACAGCGTTAGCACAGATACGCAGTATTTT. The encoded protein is CSDSVSTDTQYF.

V usage is TRBV7-2 and J usage is TRBJ1-1, with no clear D. V lost 2 bases and J 9 bases, leaving 13 bases between the germline ends. The CDR3 covers 13 residues. Germline CDR1 and CDR2: SGHTA and FQGNSA. CDR3 amino acids: CASSLSEGRQAFF. The CDR3 bases are TGTGCCAGCAGCTTAAGTGAGGGTAGACAAGCTTTCTTT.

The V call is TRBV4-2, the J call TRBJ2-5; 11 nucleotides agree with TRBD2. Germline V gene data show CDR1 as LGHNA and CDR2 as YNFKEQ. This CDR3 spans 14 amino acids. The trim removed 2 bases at V and 5 bases at J, leaving 1 base unmatched. The CDR3 sequence: CASSQLAGGETQYF. The CDR3 nucleotides read TGTGCCAGCAGCCAACTAGCGGGAGGCGAGACCCAGTACTTC.

The chain joins TRBV9 to TRBJ2-1; 9 nucleotides match TRBD2. CDR1 is SGDLS and CDR2 is YYNGEE in the germline V gene. J was trimmed by 3 bases and V by 4 bases; bases with no gene match: 5. CDR3 length equals 15 residues. The CDR3 protein is CASSLTSGLYNEQFF. The CDR3 region has the DNA TGTGCCAGCAGCCTGACTAGCGGCCTCTACAATGAGCAGTTCTTC.

This chain links TRBV5-4 with TRBJ1-2; 8 bases fit TRBD1. There are 15 residues in the CDR3. Germline assignment: CDR1 SGHNT and CDR2 YYREEE (reference sequence). V dropped 0 bases and J dropped 7; count of bases not matched to a gene: 8. The CDR3 spells CASSLALDRGSGYTF. In DNA, the CDR3 is TGTGCCAGCAGCTTGGCCCTTGACAGGGGATCTGGCTACACCTTC.

The chain carries TRBV14 and TRBJ2-1; 14 bases agree with TRBD2. Per germline, CDR1 SGHDN and CDR2 FVKESK. The CDR3 is 15 amino acids. Trimming at V came to 5 bases and at J to 6 bases, leaving 3 bases not matched to a gene. The DNA for the CDR3 is TGTGCCAGCAGCTCGGGACTAGCGGGAGTCAATGAGCAGTTCTTC. This sequence encodes CASSSGLAGVNEQFF.

The chain is built from TRBV7-2 and TRBJ2-3, with 9 nucleotides matching TRBD2. V lost 3 bases to trimming and J lost 1 base; unmatched junction nucleotides: 11. Germline CDR1 SGHTA, CDR2 FQGNSA. CDR3 length: 18 amino acids. The CDR3 is CASSFRSLAGSRTDTQYF. For the CDR3, the DNA is TGTGCCAGCAGCTTCAGATCCCTAGCGGGATCGCGCACAGATACGCAGTATTTT.

Comment on this clone: At one of its ends the junction is not consistent with the germline gene, which may arise from a read error. V and J are TRBV7-9 and TRBJ2-1; tentatively, D is TRBD2 (5 bases). The length of the CDR3 is 12 residues. Germline assignment: CDR1 SEHNR and CDR2 FQNEAQ (reference sequence). The CDR3 DNA reads TGTTCCAGCAGTGCCGGAGGCAATGAGCAGTTCTTC. It codes for CSSSAGGNEQFF. The whole variable domain, remainder taken from reference TRBV7-9 and TRBJ2-1, is DTGVSQNPRHKITKRGQNVTFRCDPISEHNRLYWYRQTLGQGPEFLTYFQNEAQLEKSRLLSDRFSAERPKGSFSTLEIQRTEQGDSAMYLCSSSAGGNEQFFGPGTRLTVL.

V is TRBV30 and J is TRBJ2-3; TRBD2 aligns across 10 bases. The CDR3 is 15 amino acids. The ends lost 8 bases at V and 5 bases at J; junction bases unmatched: 13. Germline V gene data show CDR1 as GTSNPN and CDR2 as SVGIG (reference sequence). CDR3 sequence reads: CARHTAASGRDTQYF. CDR3 nucleotide sequence: TGTGCCCGGCATACGGCGGCTAGCGGGAGAGATACGCAGTATTTT.

This clone was seen a single time. This rearrangement joins TRBV14 to TRBJ1-1; TRBD1 matches 7 bases. The CDR3 sequence is 14 residues long. V gave up 3 bases and J gave up 4 bases; unmatched junction bases: 5. The germline gives CDR1 SGHDN, CDR2 FVKESK. The CDR3 region is CASSHLQGSTEAFF. The CDR3 DNA sequence: TGTGCCAGCAGCCACTTACAGGGGAGCACTGAAGCTTTCTTT.